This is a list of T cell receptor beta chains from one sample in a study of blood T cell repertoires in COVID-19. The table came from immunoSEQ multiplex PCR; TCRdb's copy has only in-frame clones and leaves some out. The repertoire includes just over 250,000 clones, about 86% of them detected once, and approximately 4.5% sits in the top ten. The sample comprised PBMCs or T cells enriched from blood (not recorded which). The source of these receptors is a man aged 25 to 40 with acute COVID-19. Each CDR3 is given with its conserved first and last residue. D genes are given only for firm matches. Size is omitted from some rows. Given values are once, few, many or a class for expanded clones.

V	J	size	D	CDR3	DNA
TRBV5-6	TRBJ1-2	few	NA	CASSLRSNYGYTF	TGTGCCAGCAGCTTGCGGTCTAACTATGGCTACACCTTC
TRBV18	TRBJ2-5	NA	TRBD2	CASSLATSAVQETQYF	TGTGCCAGCTCACTCGCTACTAGCGCGGTTCAAGAGACCCAGTACTTC
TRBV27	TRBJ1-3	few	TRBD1	CASGTGGNTIYF	TGTGCCAGCGGGACAGGGGGAAACACCATATATTTT
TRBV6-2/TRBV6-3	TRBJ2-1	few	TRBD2	CASSNTRDYNNEQFF	TGTGCCAGCAGTAACACCCGGGACTATAACAATGAGCAGTTCTTC
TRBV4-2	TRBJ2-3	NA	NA	CASSQEAGSGTDTQYF	TGTGCCAGCAGCCAAGAGGCCGGGTCAGGGACAGATACGCAGTATTTT
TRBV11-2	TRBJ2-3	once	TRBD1	CASSLDSQGLTDTQYF	TGTGCCAGCAGCTTAGACTCACAGGGGCTCACAGATACGCAGTATTTT
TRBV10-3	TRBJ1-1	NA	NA	CAISVGVNTEAFF	TGTGCCATCAGTGTCGGGGTGAACACTGAAGCTTTCTTT
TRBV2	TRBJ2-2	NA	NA	CASRTTSRTGELFF	TGTGCCAGCAGAACAACTAGCCGCACCGGGGAGCTGTTTTTT
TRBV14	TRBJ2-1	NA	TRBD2	CASSRTGGSSYNEQFF	TGTGCCAGCAGCCGAACGGGGGGAAGCTCCTACAATGAGCAGTTCTTC
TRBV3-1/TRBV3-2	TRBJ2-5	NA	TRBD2	CASSQALAGGSQETQYF	TGTGCCAGCAGCCAAGCACTCGCGGGGGGGTCTCAAGAGACCCAGTACTTC
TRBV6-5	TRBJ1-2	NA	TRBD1	CASSTRGLSYGYTF	TGTGCCAGCAGTACGAGGGGGCTGAGTTATGGCTACACCTTC
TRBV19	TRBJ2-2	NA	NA	CASKGDGLAGELFF	TGTGCCAGTAAGGGGGACGGGTTGGCCGGGGAGCTGTTTTTT
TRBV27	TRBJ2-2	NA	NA	CASSLFRPPGTGELFF	TGTGCCAGCAGTTTGTTCCGTCCCCCGGGCACCGGGGAGCTGTTTTTT
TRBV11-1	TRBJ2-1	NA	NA	CASSLGVDTSYNEQFF	TGTGCCAGCAGCTTAGGTGTGGACACCTCCTACAATGAGCAGTTCTTC